This T cell receptor beta chain was sequenced for a study of memory CD4+ T cells and cytomegalovirus serostatus. As for the study in general: Healthy Belgian adult donors included about nine CMV-positive and some 24 CMV-negative people.

The data were produced by immunoSEQ multiplex PCR, yet TCRdb's version contains in-frame clones alone and is incomplete. The data contain around 54,000 clones, over 65% of them singletons. This clone came up once. The antigen remains undetermined. The CDR3 sequence is 13 residues long. V gave up 6 bases and J gave up 4 bases, with 10 bases separating them. From germline, CDR1 is MDHEN and CDR2 SYDVKM. Study findings and constraints: Repertoires predicted CMV serostatus with median bootstrapped AUC of approximately 0.94. About 40% of the roughly 160 known CMV-associated TCRbeta sequences appeared in CD4+ memory.

The sort gate was single viable CD3+CD4+CD8-CD45RO+ cells for memory CD4+ T cells. After thawing, CD4+ T cells were positively selected. Sequences were obtained from memory CD4+ T cells from blood. This clonotype was sampled from an adult in good health and CMV-seropositive. The chain combines TRBV28 with TRBJ1-5; no definite D call. This CDR3 reads CASSLQRNQPQHF. DNA of the CDR3: TGTGCCAGCAGCCTACAGCGGAATCAGCCCCAGCATTTT. Using reference TRBV28 and TRBJ1-5 for the parts outside the CDR3, the full variable domain is DVKVTQSSRYLVKRTGEKVFLECVQDMDHENMFWYRQDPGLGLRLIYFSYDVKMKEKGDIPEGYSVSREKKERFSLILESASTNQTSMYLCASSLQRNQPQHFGDGTRLSIL.